This TCR beta chain was recorded in a study of blood T cell repertoires in COVID-19. Looking at the study overall: The study drew acute and convalescent COVID-19 samples from the United States, Italy and Spain.

Germline assignment: CDR1 SNHLY and CDR2 FYNNEI. With 2 bases clipped from V and 3 bases from J, the junction kept 3 bases outside the gene matches. The CDR3 extends over 16 amino acids. Sequencing used immunoSEQ multiplex PCR; TCRdb keeps in-frame clones, though not all of them. The data hold about 100,000 clones, with around 88% observed a single time. The sequence came from a human donor in a cohort sampled during active COVID-19. The specimen sequenced was peripheral blood. The chain recombines TRBV2 with TRBJ2-1; 11 bases are a match to TRBD2. The CDR3 reads CASSEFGTSGYNEQFF. Written as DNA, the CDR3 is TGTGCCAGCAGTGAATTCGGGACTAGCGGCTACAATGAGCAGTTCTTC.